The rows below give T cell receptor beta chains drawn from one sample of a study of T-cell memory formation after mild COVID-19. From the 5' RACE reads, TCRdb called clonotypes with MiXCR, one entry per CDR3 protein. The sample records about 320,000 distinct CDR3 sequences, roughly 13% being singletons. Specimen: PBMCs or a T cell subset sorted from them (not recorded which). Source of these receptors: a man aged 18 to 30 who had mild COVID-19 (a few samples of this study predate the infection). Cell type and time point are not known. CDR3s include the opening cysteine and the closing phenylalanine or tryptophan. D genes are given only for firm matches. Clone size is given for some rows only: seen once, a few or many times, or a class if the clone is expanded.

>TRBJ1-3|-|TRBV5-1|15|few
TGCGCCAGCAGCTTGAATGGGGGGCCTGGAAACACCATATATTTT
CASSLNGGPGNTIYF
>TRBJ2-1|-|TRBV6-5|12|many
TGTGCCAGCAATAACAGGTACAATGAGCAGTTCTTC
CASNNRYNEQFF
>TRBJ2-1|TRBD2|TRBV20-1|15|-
TGCAGTGCTAGGCACCCGGGACTAGCCTCCCATGAGCAGTTCTTC
CSARHPGLASHEQFF
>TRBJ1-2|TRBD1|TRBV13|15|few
TGTGCCAGCAGCGCCGGCGGGACAGAACGATATGGCTACACCTTC
CASSAGGTERYGYTF
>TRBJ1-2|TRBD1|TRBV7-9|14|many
TGTGCCAGCAGCTCGACAGGGAAGGGCTATGGCTACACCTTC
CASSSTGKGYGYTF
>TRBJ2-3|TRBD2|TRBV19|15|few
TGTGCCAGTAGTACCAGCGGGGGGAACACAGATACGCAGTATTTT
CASSTSGGNTDTQYF
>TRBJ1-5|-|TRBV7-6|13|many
TGTGCCAGCAGCTTGGGAGCCGGTCAGCCCCAGCATTTT
CASSLGAGQPQHF
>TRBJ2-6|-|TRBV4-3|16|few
TGCGCCAGCAGCCAAGAGGCTCTCTCTGGGGCCAACGTCCTGACTTTC
CASSQEALSGANVLTF
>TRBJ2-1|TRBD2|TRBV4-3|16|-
TGCGCCAGCAGCCTCACTACTAGCGGGGAATCCAATGAGCAGTTCTTC
CASSLTTSGESNEQFF
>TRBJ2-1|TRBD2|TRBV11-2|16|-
TGTGCCAGCAGCCCCTTCGGGACTACCCTCTCGAATGAGCAGTTCTTC
CASSPFGTTLSNEQFF
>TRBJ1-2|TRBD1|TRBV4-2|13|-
TGTGCCAGCAGCCAAGTAGGGGGCGGTGGCTACACCTTC
CASSQVGGGGYTF
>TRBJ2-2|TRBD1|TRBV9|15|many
TGTGCCAGCAGCGAACAGGGGGCGAGCACCGGGGAGCTGTTTTTT
CASSEQGASTGELFF